This T cell receptor beta chain emerged from a study of blood T cell repertoires in COVID-19. Study-wide background: The analysed material was cDNA or gDNA that came from T cells, B-cell-depleted T cells, or PBMCs.

It was during active infection that Seattle patients were enrolled and then longitudinally followed. Trimming took 4 bases from V and 6 from J; bases not matched to a gene: 6. The CDR3 contains 15 residues. The V gene's germline CDR1 is SGHTS and CDR2 YDEGEE. Authors' data handling: The authors estimated nucleated cell counts from reference gene primer amplification. This table comes from immunoSEQ multiplex PCR, and its TCRdb copy is limited to in-frame clones, with some not included. The DNA was the basis for D and trimming; V, J and clone size are from that table. The data show some 200,000 clones, with less than 90% seen just once and roughly a tenth held by the top ten.

This TCR was recovered from a woman of 80 years or more with COVID-19, enrolled during active disease. Sequenced sample: peripheral blood. The genes are TRBV5-8 and TRBJ2-2; 10 bases fit TRBD1. The CDR3 reads CASSPGQGGPGELFF. Here the CDR3 DNA reads TGTGCCAGCAGCCCCGGACAGGGGGGGCCCGGGGAGCTGTTTTTT. The full variable domain, rest sourced from reference TRBV5-8 and TRBJ2-2, is EAGVTQSPTHLIKTRGQQATLRCSPISGHTSVYWYQQALGLGLQFLLWYDEGEERNRGNFPPRFSGRQFPNYSSELNVNALELEDSALYLCASSPGQGGPGELFFGEGSRLTVL.